This T cell receptor (beta chain) emerged from a study of CD8+CD57+ T cells in acquired aplastic anemia. At the level of the study: Sorting CD4+ and CD8+ cells gave DNA averaging approximately 3 ug.

Profiling of TCR beta VDJ combinations and CDR3 sequences used genomic DNA as template. One entry per CDR3 protein results from TCRdb running MiXCR on the reads. The sample consists of 150,000 to 200,000 distinct CDR3 sequences, roughly 50% of them appearing once. This clonotype has at least ten counts. The CDR3 contains 15 residues. CDR1 and CDR2 (germline): SGDLS, YYNGEE. J lost 0 bases, V lost 3 bases, and 4 bases had no gene match. Previously, flow cytometry had revealed CD8+CD57+ cell expansion in the patients chosen for sequencing. At blood sampling, none of the patients had yet received therapy.

This clonotype was sampled from a human donor with aplastic anemia. This chain joins TRBV9 and TRBJ1-1, with 8 positions matching TRBD1. Sequencing used sorted CD4+, CD8+, or CD8+CD57+ T cells (not recorded which) from PBMCs. The CDR3 DNA is TGTGCCAGCAGCGATGGGACAGGTTTGAACACTGAAGCTTTCTTT. It specifies CASSDGTGLNTEAFF.